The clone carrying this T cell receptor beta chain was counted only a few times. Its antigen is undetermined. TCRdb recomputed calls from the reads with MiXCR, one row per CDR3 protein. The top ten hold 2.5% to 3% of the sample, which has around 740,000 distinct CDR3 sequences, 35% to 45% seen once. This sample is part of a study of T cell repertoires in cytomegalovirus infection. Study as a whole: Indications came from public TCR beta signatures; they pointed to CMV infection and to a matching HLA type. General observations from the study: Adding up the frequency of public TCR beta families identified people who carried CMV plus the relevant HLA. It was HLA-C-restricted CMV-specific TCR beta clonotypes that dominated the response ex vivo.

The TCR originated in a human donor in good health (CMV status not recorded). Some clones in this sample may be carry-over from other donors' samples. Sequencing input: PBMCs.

CDR3 DNA sequence: TGTGCCACGCGTCGACTAGCGGGAGTCCCCAATGAGCAGTTCTTC. Translating it yields CATRRLAGVPNEQFF. The chain has TRBV15 and TRBJ2-1, with 12 bases identical to TRBD2. The V segment lost 9 bases and the J segment 6 bases; nucleotides outside the gene matches: 9. Germline assignment: CDR1 LNHNV and CDR2 YYDKDF (reference sequence). This CDR3 is 15 amino acids long.